A single sample is the source of the 5 T cell receptor beta chains below, sequenced in a study of control samples from healthy donors and cancer patients. This table comes from immunoSEQ multiplex PCR, and its TCRdb copy is limited to in-frame clones, with some not included. The data contain roughly 86,000 clones, over 85% of them singletons. The sequencing sample was made of blood. These receptors originate from a woman aged 25-40 years in good health.

This clone was counted a single time. The V call is TRBV4-1, the J call TRBJ1-4; tentative D call: TRBD1 (6 bases). CDR1 is MGHRA and CDR2 is YSYEKL in the germline V gene. This CDR3 comprises 16 residues. Trimming shortened V by 2 bases and J by 7 bases, and 17 bases separated the two germline ends. The chain's CDR3 is CASSQFARGVSEKLFF. The DNA for the CDR3 is TGCGCCAGCAGCCAATTCGCCAGGGGCGTAAGTGAAAAACTGTTTTTT.

The V gene is TRBV19, the J gene TRBJ1-1; maybe TRBD1 (5 bases). The CDR3 spans 14 residues. Deletions cut 4 bases from V and 1 base from J, with 10 bases between. CDR1 and CDR2 from the germline V gene are LNHDA and SQIVND (reference sequence). CDR3 region: CASSTMGGNTEAFF. The CDR3 DNA sequence: TGTGCCAGTAGTACAATGGGGGGGAACACTGAAGCTTTCTTT.

The chain is built from TRBV19 and TRBJ2-2, with TRBD2 identical over 13 bases. V lost 4 bases and J lost 5; bases outside the gene matches: 7. Germline values: CDR1 LNHDA, CDR2 SQIVND (reference sequence). CDR3 length: 17 amino acids. The CDR3 loop reads CASSRLAGGLGTGELFF. The CDR3 nucleotides read TGTGCCAGTAGTAGACTAGCGGGGGGCTTGGGGACCGGGGAGCTGTTTTTT.

The CDR3, as DNA: TGCGCCAGCAGCGCCGAGCTTAGCTACGAGCAGTACTTC. As protein: CASSAELSYEQYF. The chain uses TRBV5-1 and TRBJ2-7; D ambiguous. The ends were cut back, 4 bases at V and 3 bases at J, with 11 bases in the middle. The CDR3 has 13 amino acids. Germline V gene data show CDR1 as SGHRS and CDR2 as YFSETQ.

The chain uses TRBV29-1 and TRBJ1-1, with D unresolved. The length of the CDR3 is 13 residues. Germline values: CDR1 SQVTM, CDR2 ANQGSEA. V was pared by 4 bases and J by 0 bases, with 9 bases between. The CDR3 DNA is TGCAGCGTTGCAGGCAGCTTGAACACTGAAGCTTTCTTT. Translation: CSVAGSLNTEAFF.